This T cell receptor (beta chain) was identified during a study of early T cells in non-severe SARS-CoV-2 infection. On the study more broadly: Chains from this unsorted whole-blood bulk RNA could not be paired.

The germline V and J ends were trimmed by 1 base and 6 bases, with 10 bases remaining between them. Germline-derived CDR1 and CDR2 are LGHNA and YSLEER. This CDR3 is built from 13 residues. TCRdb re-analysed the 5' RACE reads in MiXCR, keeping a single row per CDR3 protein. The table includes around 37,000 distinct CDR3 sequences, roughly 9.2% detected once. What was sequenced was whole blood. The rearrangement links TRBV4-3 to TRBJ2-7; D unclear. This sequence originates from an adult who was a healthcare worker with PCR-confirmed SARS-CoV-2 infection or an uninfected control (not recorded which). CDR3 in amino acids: CASSQASSFEQYF. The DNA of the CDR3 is TGCGCCAGCAGCCAAGCATCCAGTTTCGAGCAGTACTTC.